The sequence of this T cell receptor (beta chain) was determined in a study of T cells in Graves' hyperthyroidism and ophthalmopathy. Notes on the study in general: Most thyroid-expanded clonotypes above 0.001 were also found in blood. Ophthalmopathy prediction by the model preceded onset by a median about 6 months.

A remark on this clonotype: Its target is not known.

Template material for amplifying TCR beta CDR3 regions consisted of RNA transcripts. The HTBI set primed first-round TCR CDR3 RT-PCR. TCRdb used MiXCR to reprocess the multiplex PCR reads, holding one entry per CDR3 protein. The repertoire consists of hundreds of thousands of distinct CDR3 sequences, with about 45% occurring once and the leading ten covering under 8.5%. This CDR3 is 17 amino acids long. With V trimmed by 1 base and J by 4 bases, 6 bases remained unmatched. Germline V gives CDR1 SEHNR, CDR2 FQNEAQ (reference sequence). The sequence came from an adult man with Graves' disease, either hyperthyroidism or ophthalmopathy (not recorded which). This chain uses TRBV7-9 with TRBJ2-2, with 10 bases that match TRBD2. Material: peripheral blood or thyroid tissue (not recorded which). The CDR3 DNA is TGTGCCAGCAGCTTAGTTGGCGGGACTAGCGTCACCGGGGAGCTGTTTTTT. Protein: CASSLVGGTSVTGELFF.